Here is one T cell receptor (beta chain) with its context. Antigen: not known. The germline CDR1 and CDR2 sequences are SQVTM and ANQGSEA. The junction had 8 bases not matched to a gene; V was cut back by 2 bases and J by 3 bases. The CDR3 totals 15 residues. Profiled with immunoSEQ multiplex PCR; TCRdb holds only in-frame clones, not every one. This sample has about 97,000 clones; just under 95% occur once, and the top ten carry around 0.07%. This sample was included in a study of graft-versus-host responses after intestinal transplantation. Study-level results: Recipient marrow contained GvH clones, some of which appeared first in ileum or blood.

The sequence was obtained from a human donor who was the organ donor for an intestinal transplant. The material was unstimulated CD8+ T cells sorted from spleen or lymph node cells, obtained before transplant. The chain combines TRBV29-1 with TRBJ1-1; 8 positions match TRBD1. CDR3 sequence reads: CSVERQGAAYTEAFF. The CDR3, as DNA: TGCAGCGTTGAAAGGCAGGGGGCAGCGTACACTGAAGCTTTCTTT.